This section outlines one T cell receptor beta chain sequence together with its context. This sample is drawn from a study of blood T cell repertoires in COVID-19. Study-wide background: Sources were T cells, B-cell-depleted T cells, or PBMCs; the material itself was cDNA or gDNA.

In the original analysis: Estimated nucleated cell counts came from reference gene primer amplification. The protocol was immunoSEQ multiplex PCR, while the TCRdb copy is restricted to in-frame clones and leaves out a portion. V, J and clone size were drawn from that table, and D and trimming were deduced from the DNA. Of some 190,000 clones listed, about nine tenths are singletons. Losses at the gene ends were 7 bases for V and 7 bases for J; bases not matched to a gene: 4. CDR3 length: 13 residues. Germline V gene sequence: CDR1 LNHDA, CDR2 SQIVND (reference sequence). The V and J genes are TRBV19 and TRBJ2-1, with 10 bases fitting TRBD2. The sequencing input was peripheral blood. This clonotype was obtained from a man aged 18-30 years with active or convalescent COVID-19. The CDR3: CASKSSGRNEQFF. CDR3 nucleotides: TGTGCCAGTAAGTCTAGCGGGAGAAATGAGCAGTTCTTC.